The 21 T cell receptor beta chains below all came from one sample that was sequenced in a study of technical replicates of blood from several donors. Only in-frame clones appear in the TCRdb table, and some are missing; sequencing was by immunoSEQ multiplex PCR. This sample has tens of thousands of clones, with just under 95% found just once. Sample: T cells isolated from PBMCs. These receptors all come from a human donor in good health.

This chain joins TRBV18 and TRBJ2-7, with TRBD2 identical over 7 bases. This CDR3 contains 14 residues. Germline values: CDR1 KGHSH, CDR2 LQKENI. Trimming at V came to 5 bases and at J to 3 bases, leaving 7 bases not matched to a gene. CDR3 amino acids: CASSTGGADYEQYF. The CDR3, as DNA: TGTGCCAGCTCAACGGGGGGTGCGGACTACGAGCAGTACTTC.

Here the CDR3 reads CASSFGLGSNSPLHF. The DNA for the CDR3 is TGTGCCAGCAGCTTTGGTCTGGGGAGCAATTCACCCCTCCACTTT. The chain couples TRBV7-6 to TRBJ1-6; D gene ambiguous. The CDR3 is 15 residues long. Germline-derived CDR1 and CDR2 are SGHVS and FNYEAQ. Trimming removed 3 bases at V and 7 bases at J, with 13 bases between.

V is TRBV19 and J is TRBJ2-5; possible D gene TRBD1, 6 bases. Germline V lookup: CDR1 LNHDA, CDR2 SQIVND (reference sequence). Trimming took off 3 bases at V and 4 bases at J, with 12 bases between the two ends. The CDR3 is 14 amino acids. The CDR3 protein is CASSMGIGGETQYF. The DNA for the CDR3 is TGTGCCAGTAGTATGGGGATAGGGGGAGAGACCCAGTACTTC.

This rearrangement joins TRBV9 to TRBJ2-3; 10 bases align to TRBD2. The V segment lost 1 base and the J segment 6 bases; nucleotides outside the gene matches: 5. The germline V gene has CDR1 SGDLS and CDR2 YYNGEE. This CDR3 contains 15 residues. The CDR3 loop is CASSVSGRVSDTQYF. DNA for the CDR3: TGTGCCAGCAGCGTAAGCGGGAGGGTTAGCGATACGCAGTATTTT.

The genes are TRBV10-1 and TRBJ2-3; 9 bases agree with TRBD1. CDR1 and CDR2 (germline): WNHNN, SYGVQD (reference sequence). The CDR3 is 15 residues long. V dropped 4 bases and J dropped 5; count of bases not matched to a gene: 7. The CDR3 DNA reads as TGCGCCAGCAGTGTAGGAACAGGGGGCTTAGATACGCAGTATTTT. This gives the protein CASSVGTGGLDTQYF.

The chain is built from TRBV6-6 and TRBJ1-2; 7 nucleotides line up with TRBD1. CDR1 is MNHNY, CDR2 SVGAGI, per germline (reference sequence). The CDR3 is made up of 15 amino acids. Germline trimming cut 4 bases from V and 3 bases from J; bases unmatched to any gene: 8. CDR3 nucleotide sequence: TGTGCCAGCAGTTTCGACAGGGATTCGCACTATGGCTACACCTTC. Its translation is CASSFDRDSHYGYTF.

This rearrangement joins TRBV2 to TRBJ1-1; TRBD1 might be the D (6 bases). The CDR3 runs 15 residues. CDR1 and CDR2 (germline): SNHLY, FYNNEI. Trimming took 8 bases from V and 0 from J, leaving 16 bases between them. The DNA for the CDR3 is TGTGCCAGCCCCCTCCAGGGGAGCATGAACACTGAAGCTTTCTTT. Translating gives CASPLQGSMNTEAFF.

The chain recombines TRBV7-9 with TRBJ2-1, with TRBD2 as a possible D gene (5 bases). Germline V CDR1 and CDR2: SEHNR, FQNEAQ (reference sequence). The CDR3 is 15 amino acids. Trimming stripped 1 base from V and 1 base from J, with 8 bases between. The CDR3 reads CASSLGRESYNEQFF. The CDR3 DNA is TGTGCCAGCAGCTTAGGCCGGGAATCCTACAATGAGCAGTTCTTC.

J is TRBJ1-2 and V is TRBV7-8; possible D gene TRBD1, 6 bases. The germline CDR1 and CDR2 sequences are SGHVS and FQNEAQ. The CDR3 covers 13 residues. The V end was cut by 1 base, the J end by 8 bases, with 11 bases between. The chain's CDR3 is CASSLEDRTGYTF. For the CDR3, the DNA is TGTGCCAGCAGCTTAGAAGACAGGACAGGCTACACCTTC.

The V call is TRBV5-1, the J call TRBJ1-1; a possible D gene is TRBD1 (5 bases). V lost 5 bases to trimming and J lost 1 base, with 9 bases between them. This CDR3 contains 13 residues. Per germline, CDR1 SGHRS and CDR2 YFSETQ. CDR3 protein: CASRIGGNTEAFF. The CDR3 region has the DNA TGCGCCAGCAGGATCGGGGGGAACACTGAAGCTTTCTTT.

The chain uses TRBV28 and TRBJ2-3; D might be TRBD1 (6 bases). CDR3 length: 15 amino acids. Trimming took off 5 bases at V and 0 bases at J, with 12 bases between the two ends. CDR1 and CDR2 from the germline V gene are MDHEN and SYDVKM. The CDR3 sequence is CASSPDRSSTDTQYF. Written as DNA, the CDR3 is TGTGCCAGCAGTCCAGACAGGTCTAGCACAGATACGCAGTATTTT.

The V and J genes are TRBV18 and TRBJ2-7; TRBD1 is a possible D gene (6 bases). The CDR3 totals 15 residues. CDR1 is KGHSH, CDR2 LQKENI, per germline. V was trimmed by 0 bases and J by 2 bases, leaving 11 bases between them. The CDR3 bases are TGTGCCAGCTCACCACCGTCCCAGGGGACCTACGAGCAGTACTTC. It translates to CASSPPSQGTYEQYF.

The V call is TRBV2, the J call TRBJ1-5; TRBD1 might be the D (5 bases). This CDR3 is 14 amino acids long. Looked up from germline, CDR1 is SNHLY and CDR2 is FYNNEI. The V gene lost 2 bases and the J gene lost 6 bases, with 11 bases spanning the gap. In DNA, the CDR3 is TGTGCCAGCAGTGAAATGGGGGGAATTCAGCCCCAGCATTTT. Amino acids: CASSEMGGIQPQHF.

This chain's CDR3 is CASSDPWQEGNYGYTF. The CDR3 DNA reads TGTGCCAGCAGTGACCCGTGGCAGGAGGGCAACTATGGCTACACCTTC. The chain joins TRBV2 to TRBJ1-2; D is undetermined. Deletions cut 3 bases from V and 2 bases from J, with 16 bases between. Per the germline V gene, CDR1 is SNHLY and CDR2 is FYNNEI. There are 16 residues in the CDR3.

The CDR3 protein is CASRERGSEQYF. DNA for the CDR3: TGTGCCAGCAGGGAAAGGGGGTCAGAGCAGTACTTC. The rearrangement joins TRBV21-1 to TRBJ2-7; TRBD1 is the table's D call, not checked against the DNA. TRBV21-1 is designated a pseudogene. CDR3 size: 12 residues.

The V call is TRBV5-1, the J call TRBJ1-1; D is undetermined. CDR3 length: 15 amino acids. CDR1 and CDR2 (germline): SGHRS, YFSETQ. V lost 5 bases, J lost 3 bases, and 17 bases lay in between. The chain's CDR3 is CASSPSVALDTEAFF. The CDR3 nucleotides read TGCGCCAGCAGTCCTTCAGTGGCTTTGGACACTGAAGCTTTCTTT.

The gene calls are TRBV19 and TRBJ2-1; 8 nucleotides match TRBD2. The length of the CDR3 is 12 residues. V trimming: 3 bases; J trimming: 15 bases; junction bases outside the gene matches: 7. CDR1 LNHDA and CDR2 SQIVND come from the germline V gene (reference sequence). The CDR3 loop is CASSIPGREGFF. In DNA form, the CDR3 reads TGTGCCAGTAGTATTCCCGGGAGGGAAGGGTTCTTC. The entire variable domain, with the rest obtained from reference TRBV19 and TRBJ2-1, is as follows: DGGITQSPKYLFRKEGQNVTLSCEQNLNHDAMYWYRQDPGQGLRLIYYSQIVNDFQKGDIAEGYSVSREKKESFPLTVTSAQKNPTAFYLCASSIPGREGFFGPGTRLTVL.

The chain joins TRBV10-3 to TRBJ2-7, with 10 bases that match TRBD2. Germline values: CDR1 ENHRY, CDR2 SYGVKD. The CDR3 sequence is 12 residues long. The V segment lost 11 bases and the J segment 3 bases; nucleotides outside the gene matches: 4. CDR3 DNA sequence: TGTGCCGTCTCTAGCGGGAGCTACGAGCAGTACTTC. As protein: CAVSSGSYEQYF.

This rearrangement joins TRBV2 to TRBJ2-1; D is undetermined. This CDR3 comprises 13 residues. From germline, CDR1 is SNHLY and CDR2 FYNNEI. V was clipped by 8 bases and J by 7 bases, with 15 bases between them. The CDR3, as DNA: TGTGCCAGCCTATCCAGCGACCCAAATGAGCAGTTCTTC. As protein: CASLSSDPNEQFF.

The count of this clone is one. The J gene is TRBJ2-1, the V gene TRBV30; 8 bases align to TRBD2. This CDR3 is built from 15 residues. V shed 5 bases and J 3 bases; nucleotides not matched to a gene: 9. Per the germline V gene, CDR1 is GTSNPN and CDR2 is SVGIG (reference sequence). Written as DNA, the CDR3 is TGTGCCTGGGGTTTCTCCGGGACTAGCTACAATGAGCAGTTCTTC. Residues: CAWGFSGTSYNEQFF.

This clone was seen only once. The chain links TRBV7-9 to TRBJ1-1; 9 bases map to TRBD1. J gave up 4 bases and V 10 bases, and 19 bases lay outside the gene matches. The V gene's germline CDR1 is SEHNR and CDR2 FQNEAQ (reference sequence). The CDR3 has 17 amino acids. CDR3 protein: CAIQQTTGGLVITEAFF. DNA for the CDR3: TGTGCCATACAGCAGACTACAGGGGGCTTGGTTATCACTGAAGCTTTCTTT.